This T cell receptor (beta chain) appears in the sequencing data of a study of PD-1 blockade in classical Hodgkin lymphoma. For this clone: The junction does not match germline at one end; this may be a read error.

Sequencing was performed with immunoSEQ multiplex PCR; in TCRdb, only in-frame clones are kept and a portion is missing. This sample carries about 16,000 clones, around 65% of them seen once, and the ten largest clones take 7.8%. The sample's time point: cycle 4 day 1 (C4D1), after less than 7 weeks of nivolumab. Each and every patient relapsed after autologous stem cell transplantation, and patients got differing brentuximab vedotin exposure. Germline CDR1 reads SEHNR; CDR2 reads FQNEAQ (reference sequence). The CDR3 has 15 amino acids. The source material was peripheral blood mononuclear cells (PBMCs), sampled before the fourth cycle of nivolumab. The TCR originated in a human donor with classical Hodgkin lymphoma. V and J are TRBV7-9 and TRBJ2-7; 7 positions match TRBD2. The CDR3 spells CASSLFLTSSHEQYF. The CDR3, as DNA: TGTGCCAGCAGCTTATTTCTGACTAGCTCCCACGAGCAGTACTTC.